The rows below give T cell receptor beta chains drawn from one sample of a study of cytomegalovirus exposure and HLA in healthy donors. The repertoire was sequenced with immunoSEQ multiplex PCR; TCRdb's copy has only in-frame clones and lacks some. The data show 75,000 to 100,000 clones, around 77% seen once. The source material was PBMCs. These TCRs come from a man aged 40-50 years in good health and CMV-seronegative. The CDR3 runs from the conserved cysteine through the conserved F or W. A D gene is named only where the DNA matches it firmly. Some rows mark clone size as missing; the rest say once, few, many or name a class of expanded clone.

d_gene	v_gene	len	abundance	j_gene	CDR3nt	CDR3aa
TRBD1	TRBV11-2	14	few	TRBJ1-1	TGTGCCAGCAGCACCGGGACAGGGAACACTGAAGCTTTCTTT	CASSTGTGNTEAFF
NA	TRBV11-2	15	NA	TRBJ2-7	TGTGCCAGCAGCCGGCGGGTTGGGGTTTCTTACGAGCAGTACTTC	CASSRRVGVSYEQYF
NA	TRBV6-5	14	NA	TRBJ1-1	TGTGCCAGCAGAAATTCTCAGGGGAACGCTGAAGCTTTCTTT	CASRNSQGNAEAFF
TRBD1	TRBV6-6	16	few	TRBJ1-1	TGTGCCAGCAGTTACGCCCTGACAGGGTGGAACACTGAAGCTTTCTTT	CASSYALTGWNTEAFF
TRBD2	TRBV25-1	14	NA	TRBJ2-3	TGTGCCAGCAATTTCGGGAGGGGATCAGATACGCAGTATTTT	CASNFGRGSDTQYF
TRBD1	TRBV7-9	12	NA	TRBJ1-5	TGTGCCAGCAGCTCCGGGACAGGGGCCCCAGTTTTT	CASSSGTGAPVF
TRBD1	TRBV19	17	NA	TRBJ1-5	TGTGCCAGTAGTATAGGGGAAGGAGCAGGGGGCCTTCAGCCCCAGCATTTT	CASSIGEGAGGLQPQHF
TRBD1	TRBV2	17	NA	TRBJ2-7	TGTGCCAGCATTATGTTCGGACAGGCCTCTTCGCCCTACGAGCAGTACTTC	CASIMFGQASSPYEQYF
NA	TRBV29-1	13	NA	TRBJ1-2	TGCAGCGTTGAAGATCCTCAGGGGCTTGGCTACACCTTC	CSVEDPQGLGYTF
NA	TRBV30	11	NA	TRBJ2-5	TGTGCCTGGACAAGCGGAGAGACCCAGTACTTC	CAWTSGETQYF
TRBD1	TRBV6-1	15	NA	TRBJ2-7	TGTGCCAGCAGTGAAACAGGGGGACCTCCCTACGAGCAGTACTTC	CASSETGGPPYEQYF
NA	TRBV30	12	NA	TRBJ1-1	TGTGCCTGGAGTCAAGGGGTCCCTTGGGCTTTCTTT	CAWSQGVPWAFF
TRBD1	TRBV6-1	16	NA	TRBJ1-6	TGTGCCAGCAGTGAAGTCAGGACAGGGGCTTTTTCACCCCTCCACTTT	CASSEVRTGAFSPLHF
TRBD1	TRBV7-6	15	NA	TRBJ2-5	TGTGCCAGCAGCTTCAGGGAGGACAGGGGAATGGACCAGTACTTC	CASSFREDRGMDQYF
NA	TRBV5-4	14	NA	TRBJ2-5	TGTGCCAGCAGCTTTTGGGGCAGTCAAGAGACCCAGTACTTC	CASSFWGSQETQYF
NA	TRBV5-4	14	NA	TRBJ2-3	TGTGCCAGCAGCGCCTACGCTAGCACAGATACGCAGTATTTT	CASSAYASTDTQYF
NA	TRBV7-3	13	NA	TRBJ2-3	TGTGCCAGCAGCGTACAGTCCACAGATACGCAGTATTTT	CASSVQSTDTQYF
TRBD2	TRBV28	15	NA	TRBJ2-1	TGTGCCAGCAGCCCCCCGGGGGGTCTTGGGAATGAGCAGTTCTTC	CASSPPGGLGNEQFF
NA	TRBV28	13	NA	TRBJ2-3	TGTGCCAGCAGGGAGGAGGGCGCAGATACGCAGTATTTT	CASREEGADTQYF
TRBD2	TRBV19	15	NA	TRBJ2-3	TGTGCCAGTAGCCTATTGGCGGGAGTTACAGATACGCAGTATTTT	CASSLLAGVTDTQYF
NA	TRBV15	15	NA	TRBJ1-3	TGTGCCACCAGCAGTTTCGGGGGGTCTGGAAACACCATATATTTT	CATSSFGGSGNTIYF
TRBD1	TRBV5-1	15	NA	TRBJ2-2	TGCGCCAGTGCGCCCGGGACAGGGGGAACCGGGGAGCTGTTTTTT	CASAPGTGGTGELFF
NA	TRBV2	16	once	TRBJ2-6	TGTGCCAGCAGTGAGGTGGGGAGGACTGGGGCCAACGTCCTGACTTTC	CASSEVGRTGANVLTF
NA	TRBV19	14	NA	TRBJ1-1	TGTGCCAGTAGTACCCCGACAGCCTACACTGAAGCTTTCTTT	CASSTPTAYTEAFF
NA	TRBV19	13	once	TRBJ2-7	TGTGCCACCGCCCCCGGACTATCTATAGAGCAGTACTTC	CATAPGLSIEQYF